One sample yielded the 29 T cell receptor beta chains listed below, sequenced in a study of cytomegalovirus exposure and HLA in healthy donors (dated by TCRdb to 2017 to 2019). Library method: the immunoSEQ multiplex PCR assay. For the multiplex PCR, a mixture combining 60 forward primers for TCR Vbeta segments and 13 reverse primers for TCR Jbeta segments was used. TCRdb obtained this table from immuneACCESS and retained in-frame rearrangements with V and J assigned. These tables miss some clones; where compared with another copy, unresolved V genes account for less than half of the shortfall, and the remainder is unexplained. Present in this sample are 150,000 to 200,000 clones, 55% to 80% of which were seen just once. Around 4.5% of the sample lies in the top ten. Sequenced sample: PBMCs. These receptors were collected from a woman under 30 in good health and CMV-seropositive.

The chain links TRBV5-4 to TRBJ2-7; 10 positions agree with TRBD2. V dropped 3 bases and J dropped 3; count of bases not matched to a gene: 6. In germline, CDR1 is SGHNT, CDR2 YYREEE (reference sequence). The CDR3 is 15 residues long. As DNA, the CDR3 is TGTGCCAGCAGCTCGCCTAGCGGGGGCCTCTACGAGCAGTACTTC. As protein: CASSSPSGGLYEQYF.

The count of this clone is one. V usage is TRBV30 and J usage is TRBJ1-3; TRBD1 matches 8 bases. CDR3 length equals 14 residues. Germline CDR1 and CDR2: GTSNPN and SVGIG (reference sequence). The junction had 3 bases not matched to a gene; V was cut back by 5 bases and J by 0 bases. The CDR3: CAWRTGRSGNTIYF. CDR3 coding DNA: TGTGCCTGGCGGACAGGGCGCTCTGGAAACACCATATATTTT.

This clone has a single count. The chain couples TRBV10-3 to TRBJ2-3, with D possibly being TRBD2 (6 bases). Between the trimmed V and J ends, which lost 3 bases and 0 bases, there was a span of 13 bases. The CDR3 sequence is 16 residues long. CDR1 is ENHRY and CDR2 is SYGVKD in the germline V gene. The CDR3 reads CAISDYAGPSTDTQYF. In DNA, the CDR3 is TGTGCCATCAGTGATTATGCGGGGCCTAGCACAGATACGCAGTATTTT.

The chain recombines TRBV6-5 with TRBJ2-2; a possible D gene is TRBD2 (5 bases). Germline V gene data show CDR1 as MNHEY and CDR2 as SVGAGI. V dropped 6 bases and J dropped 6 bases, with 14 bases sitting between them. This CDR3 is 14 amino acids long. The CDR3 bases are TGTGCCAGCAGCCTTGTGAGCGGCCCCGGGGAGCTGTTTTTT. Residues: CASSLVSGPGELFF.

Regarding this clone: A junction end diverges from the germline sequence, so it may reflect a read error. The gene calls are TRBV9 and TRBJ2-4; 8 bases are shared with TRBD2. The CDR3 has 12 amino acids. Germline assignment: CDR1 SGDLS and CDR2 YYNGEE. Written as DNA, the CDR3 is TGTGCCAGCAGCGGAGCCGTGGGACTAGTTTCCTTC. Protein sequence: CASSGAVGLVSF. Full variable domain (remainder filled in from reference TRBV9 and TRBJ2-4): DSGVTQTPKHLITATGQRVTLRCSPRSGDLSVYWYQQSLDQGLQFLIQYYNGEERAKGNILERFSAQQFPDLHSELNLSSLELGDSALYFCASSGAVGLVSFGAGTRLSVL.

V and J are TRBV5-1 and TRBJ2-7; D possibly corresponds to TRBD1 (7 bases). V gave up 3 bases and J gave up 7 bases, with 14 bases separating them. Germline V lookup: CDR1 SGHRS, CDR2 YFSETQ. This CDR3 is 13 amino acids long. The chain's CDR3 is CASSYQGGREQYF. The CDR3 DNA reads TGCGCCAGCAGCTACCAGGGGGGAAGGGAGCAGTACTTC.

This clone has only a few counts. The chain combines TRBV5-1 with TRBJ1-3; D perhaps matches TRBD1 (6 bases). V shed 0 bases and J shed 0 bases, with 13 bases lying between them. The germline V gene has CDR1 SGHRS and CDR2 YFSETQ. The CDR3 contains 17 residues. CDR3 in amino acids: CASSLAPGVSSGNTIYF. The CDR3 DNA reads as TGCGCCAGCAGCTTGGCACCAGGGGTGAGCTCTGGAAACACCATATATTTT. The full variable domain, rest sourced from reference TRBV5-1 and TRBJ1-3, is KAGVTQTPRYLIKTRGQQVTLSCSPISGHRSVSWYQQTPGQGLQFLFEYFSETQRNKGNFPGRFSGRQFSNSRSEMNVSTLELGDSALYLCASSLAPGVSSGNTIYFGEGSWLTVV.

This clone was recorded a few times. The chain combines TRBV7-9 with TRBJ1-1; D possibly corresponds to TRBD1 (5 bases). Trimming removed 4 bases from V and 1 base from J, with 10 bases in between. Germline V gives CDR1 SEHNR, CDR2 FQNEAQ (reference sequence). This CDR3 region has 14 residues. CDR3 residues: CASSSGHGNTEAFF. DNA of the CDR3: TGTGCCAGCAGCTCAGGACATGGGAACACTGAAGCTTTCTTT.

The CDR3 nucleotides read TGTGCCAGCAGCCACCCGGATCAGCCCCAGCATTTT. Protein product: CASSHPDQPQHF. The genes are TRBV28 and TRBJ1-5; D unclear. This CDR3 has 12 amino acids. Trimming left V 6 bases short and J 5 bases short, with 8 bases between. Germline V lookup: CDR1 MDHEN, CDR2 SYDVKM.

This clone was observed a handful of times. The CDR3 loop reads CASSSFGQDEQFF. The CDR3 region has the DNA TGTGCCAGCAGCTCCTTTGGGCAGGATGAGCAGTTCTTC. This chain links TRBV11-3 with TRBJ2-1; D not resolved. The V and J ends lost 4 bases and 8 bases respectively, with 12 bases between them. Germline lookup yields CDR1 SGHNT and CDR2 YENEEA. The CDR3 is 13 residues long.

The gene calls are TRBV11-2 and TRBJ2-1; D perhaps matches TRBD2 (6 bases). V was clipped by 3 bases and J by 7 bases, with 13 bases between them. The CDR3 loop spans 14 amino acids. Germline CDR1 is SGHAT and CDR2 is FQNNGV. The CDR3 region has the DNA TGTGCCAGCAGCTTCAGACTAGGTTTAAATGAGCAGTTCTTC. This encodes CASSFRLGLNEQFF.

The genes are TRBV15 and TRBJ2-2, with TRBD1 matching 7 bases. V lost 8 bases, J lost 0 bases, and 3 bases stayed unmatched. The CDR3 is made up of 14 amino acids. Germline loops: CDR1 LNHNV, CDR2 YYDKDF (reference sequence). In DNA form, the CDR3 reads TGTGCCACCGGAGACAGGGCGAACACCGGGGAGCTGTTTTTT. Translation gives CATGDRANTGELFF. The full variable domain, in which reference TRBV15 and TRBJ2-2 provide the parts outside the CDR3, is DAMVIQNPRYQVTQFGKPVTLSCSQTLNHNVMYWYQQKSSQAPKLLFHYYDKDFNNEADTPDNFQSRRPNTSFCFLDIRSPGLGDTAMYLCATGDRANTGELFFGEGSRLTVL.

The chain carries TRBV5-1 and TRBJ2-7; D might be TRBD1 (5 bases). The CDR3 covers 14 residues. Per the germline V gene, CDR1 is SGHRS and CDR2 is YFSETQ. The V and J ends lost 0 bases and 1 base respectively, with 8 bases between them. For the CDR3, the DNA is TGCGCCAGCAGCTTGGACAGGCCTTCCTACGAGCAGTACTTC. Translation gives CASSLDRPSYEQYF.

The V gene is TRBV28, the J gene TRBJ2-7; TRBD1 aligns across 8 bases. The CDR3 spans 14 residues. The V and J ends lost 8 bases and 4 bases, in that order; junction bases with no gene match: 10. The germline CDR1 and CDR2 sequences are MDHEN and SYDVKM. The CDR3 spells CASGTGSYYYEQYF. In DNA, the CDR3 is TGTGCCAGCGGGACAGGATCGTATTATTACGAGCAGTACTTC.

The chain couples TRBV4-3 to TRBJ2-7, with 9 bases fitting TRBD1. Germline CDR1 reads LGHNA; CDR2 reads YSLEER. After removal of 1 base from V and 5 bases from J, the junction contained 15 bases not matched to a gene. The CDR3 length is 18 residues. CDR3 DNA: TGCGCCAGCAGCCAAGTCGGAACTTACACAGGGGGCTACAACGAGCAGTACTTC. It encodes CASSQVGTYTGGYNEQYF.

The genes are TRBV18 and TRBJ2-3, with D hard to call. CDR3 length equals 13 residues. Germline CDR1 is KGHSH and CDR2 is LQKENI. Deletions cut 6 bases from V and 1 base from J, with 8 bases between. This CDR3 reads CASSLPGTDTQYF. The CDR3 nucleotides read TGTGCCAGCTCCCTACCGGGCACAGATACGCAGTATTTT.

The V gene is TRBV30, the J gene TRBJ2-2; 11 bases line up with TRBD1. This CDR3 is built from 15 residues. Germline-derived CDR1 and CDR2 are GTSNPN and SVGIG (reference sequence). After removal of 4 bases from V and 6 bases from J, the junction contained 7 bases not matched to a gene. The CDR3 bases are TGTGCCTGGAACCGGGACAGGGGGGGGGCCGGGGAGCTGTTTTTT. As protein: CAWNRDRGGAGELFF.

The rearrangement joins TRBV6-6 to TRBJ2-7; 9 positions agree with TRBD1. Looked up from germline, CDR1 is MNHNY and CDR2 is SVGAGI (reference sequence). This CDR3 has 15 amino acids. J lost 5 bases, V lost 6 bases, and 11 bases had no gene match. Here the CDR3 reads CASSKAGTGRHEQYF. CDR3 nucleotides: TGTGCCAGCAGCAAGGCCGGGACAGGGAGGCACGAGCAGTACTTC.

This chain uses TRBV10-1 with TRBJ1-1, with D possibly TRBD1 on 6 matching bases. There are 14 residues in the CDR3. Germline assignment: CDR1 WNHNN and CDR2 SYGVQD (reference sequence). The germline V and J ends were trimmed by 5 bases and 7 bases, with 17 bases remaining between them. In nucleotides, the CDR3 is TGCGCCAGCAGTTCGGAGAAGGACAGAAGTGAAGCTTTCTTT. It translates to CASSSEKDRSEAFF.

The chain links TRBV27 to TRBJ1-5; a possible D gene is TRBD1 (5 bases). This CDR3 is 17 amino acids long. V was clipped by 1 base and J by 1 base, with 14 bases between them. The germline CDR1 and CDR2 sequences are MNHEY and SMNVEV (reference sequence). CDR3 DNA sequence: TGTGCCAGCAGTTTATACGCGGACACAATCAGCAATCAGCCCCAGCATTTT. Translated, it gives CASSLYADTISNQPQHF.

The V gene is TRBV28, the J gene TRBJ1-5, with D possibly TRBD1 on 6 matching bases. Per germline, CDR1 MDHEN and CDR2 SYDVKM. Between the trimmed V and J ends, which lost 3 bases and 4 bases, there was a span of 10 bases. The CDR3 is 14 amino acids. CDR3 protein: CASSLWQGNQPQHF. CDR3 coding DNA: TGTGCCAGCAGTTTGTGGCAGGGGAATCAGCCCCAGCATTTT.

The table lists this clone with a count of one. This chain links TRBV5-1 with TRBJ2-1; 9 nucleotides agree with TRBD1. The V and J ends lost 4 bases and 1 base, in that order; junction bases with no gene match: 9. The germline CDR1 and CDR2 sequences are SGHRS and YFSETQ. There are 17 residues in the CDR3. The CDR3 protein is CASSPTLGQGSYNEQFF. The CDR3 DNA follows: TGCGCCAGCAGCCCTACCTTAGGACAGGGGTCCTACAATGAGCAGTTCTTC. Full variable domain (outside the CDR3, taken from reference TRBV5-1 and TRBJ2-1): KAGVTQTPRYLIKTRGQQVTLSCSPISGHRSVSWYQQTPGQGLQFLFEYFSETQRNKGNFPGRFSGRQFSNSRSEMNVSTLELGDSALYLCASSPTLGQGSYNEQFFGPGTRLTVL.

The V and J genes are TRBV4-1 and TRBJ1-1; unclear D gene. Trimming pared 4 bases from V and 1 base from J, leaving 10 bases between. This CDR3 comprises 14 residues. Per germline, CDR1 MGHRA and CDR2 YSYEKL. The CDR3 sequence: CASSRREGNTEAFF. DNA for the CDR3: TGCGCCAGCAGCCGGAGAGAGGGGAACACTGAAGCTTTCTTT.

The chain combines TRBV2 with TRBJ1-2; 8 bases line up with TRBD1. The germline V gene encodes CDR1 SNHLY and CDR2 FYNNEI. The CDR3 runs 13 residues. J gave up 3 bases and V 6 bases, and 3 bases lay outside the gene matches. CDR3 nucleotide sequence: TGTGCCAGCAGAGCGGACAGGGACTATGGCTACACCTTC. Its protein product is CASRADRDYGYTF. The complete variable domain, with remaining parts taken from reference TRBV2 and TRBJ1-2, reads EPEVTQTPSHQVTQMGQEVILRCVPISNHLYFYWYRQILGQKVEFLVSFYNNEISEKSEIFDDQFSVERPDGSNFTLKIRSTKLEDSAMYFCASRADRDYGYTFGSGTRLTVV.

The rearrangement uses TRBV30 and TRBJ2-1, with 9 bases identical to TRBD2. V was clipped by 5 bases and J by 7 bases; unmatched bases: 9. The germline gives CDR1 GTSNPN, CDR2 SVGIG (reference sequence). CDR3 length: 14 residues. This CDR3 is CAWAASGVGNEQFF. Written as DNA, the CDR3 is TGTGCCTGGGCGGCTAGCGGGGTAGGGAATGAGCAGTTCTTC.

The chain has TRBV6-1 and TRBJ1-2; D call uncertain. Germline loops: CDR1 MNHNS, CDR2 SASEGT. V gave up 5 bases and J gave up 8 bases, with 15 bases separating them. The CDR3 is 13 amino acids. CDR3 DNA sequence: TGTGCCAGCAGTCCTCATCTAGCGGGGGGCTACACCTTC. Amino acid sequence: CASSPHLAGGYTF.

This sequence joins TRBV27 and TRBJ1-2; weak D call: TRBD1 (5 bases). This CDR3 region has 17 residues. V lost 4 bases, J lost 2 bases, and 20 bases lay in between. The germline V gene has CDR1 MNHEY and CDR2 SMNVEV (reference sequence). As DNA, the CDR3 is TGTGCCAGCAGTTCCTTAGGAGCAGGGAGGGACAACTATGGCTACACCTTC. Encoded protein: CASSSLGAGRDNYGYTF.

The J gene is TRBJ2-1, the V gene TRBV9; maybe TRBD1 (5 bases). V lost 0 bases to trimming and J lost 5 bases, with 15 bases between them. The CDR3 totals 16 residues. Germline V gives CDR1 SGDLS, CDR2 YYNGEE. The CDR3, as DNA: TGTGCCAGCAGCGTAGGTACAGGAGCATTAAACAATGAGCAGTTCTTC. Translating gives CASSVGTGALNNEQFF.

The chain employs TRBV21-1 and TRBJ2-1; the table gives TRBD2 as D, unverified against the DNA. TRBV21-1 is shown as a pseudogene. This CDR3 comprises 17 residues. CDR3 DNA: TGTGCCAGCAGCAAGTCGCAAGAGGGTTGGCCCTACAATGAGCAGTTCTTC. Translation gives CASSKSQEGWPYNEQFF.